This TCR beta chain was identified in a study of long-term antiretroviral therapy in people with HIV. Study observations and caveats: In HIV, the repertoires covered a tighter span of CDR3 lengths than in controls.

This clone showed up just once. Its antigen is still unknown. In the United States, treatment was given to all participants with HIV. Investigators performed immunoSEQ version v3.0 at survey level. Generated by immunoSEQ multiplex PCR, the TCRdb table keeps only in-frame clones and is missing some. This repertoire shows tens of thousands of clones, about 90% found once; its top ten account for around 3.3%. This CDR3 spans 14 amino acids. Germline loops: CDR1 SGHRS, CDR2 YFSETQ. The ends were cut back, 2 bases at V and 3 bases at J, with 8 bases in the middle. Sequencing used unsorted PBMCs, obtained 1.8 years after starting antiretroviral therapy. V is TRBV5-1 and J is TRBJ2-2; D remains unclear. The TCR originated in a woman aged 18 to 35 with HIV. In nucleotides, the CDR3 is TGCGCCAGCAGCTTAGCTGGGGACACCGGGGAGCTGTTTTTT. Translating it yields CASSLAGDTGELFF.